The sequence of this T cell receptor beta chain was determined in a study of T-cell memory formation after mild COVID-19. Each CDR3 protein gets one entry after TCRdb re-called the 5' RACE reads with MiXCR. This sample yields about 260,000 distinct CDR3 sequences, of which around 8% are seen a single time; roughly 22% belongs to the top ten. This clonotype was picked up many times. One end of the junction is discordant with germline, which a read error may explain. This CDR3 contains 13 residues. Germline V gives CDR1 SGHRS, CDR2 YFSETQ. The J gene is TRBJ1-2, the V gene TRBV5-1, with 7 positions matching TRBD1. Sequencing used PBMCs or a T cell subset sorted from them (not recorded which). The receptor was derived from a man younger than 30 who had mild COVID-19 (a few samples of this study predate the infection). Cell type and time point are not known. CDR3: CASSRGQNYGYTF. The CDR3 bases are TGTGCCAGCAGCCGGGGACAGAACTATGGCTACACCTTC.